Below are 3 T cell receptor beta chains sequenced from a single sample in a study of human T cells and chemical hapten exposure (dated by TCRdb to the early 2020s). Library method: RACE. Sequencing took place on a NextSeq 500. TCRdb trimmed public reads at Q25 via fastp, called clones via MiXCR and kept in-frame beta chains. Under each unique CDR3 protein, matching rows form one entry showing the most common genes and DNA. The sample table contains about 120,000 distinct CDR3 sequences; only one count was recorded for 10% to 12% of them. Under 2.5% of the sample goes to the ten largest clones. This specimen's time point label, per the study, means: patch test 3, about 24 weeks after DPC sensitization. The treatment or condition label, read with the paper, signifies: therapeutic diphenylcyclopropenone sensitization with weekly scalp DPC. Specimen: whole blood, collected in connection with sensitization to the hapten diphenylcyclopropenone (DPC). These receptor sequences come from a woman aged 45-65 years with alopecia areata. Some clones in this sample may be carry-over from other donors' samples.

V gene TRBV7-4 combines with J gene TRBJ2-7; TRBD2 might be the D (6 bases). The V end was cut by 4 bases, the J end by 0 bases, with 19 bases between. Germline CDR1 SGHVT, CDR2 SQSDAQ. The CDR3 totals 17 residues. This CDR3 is CASSSDIRDWNSYEQYF. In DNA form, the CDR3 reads TGTGCCAGCAGCTCCGATATCCGGGACTGGAACTCCTACGAGCAGTACTTC.

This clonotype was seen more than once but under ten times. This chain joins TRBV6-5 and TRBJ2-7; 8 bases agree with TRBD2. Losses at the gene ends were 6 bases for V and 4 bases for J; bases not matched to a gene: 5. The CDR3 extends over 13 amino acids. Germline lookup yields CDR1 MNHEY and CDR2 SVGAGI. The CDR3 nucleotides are TGTGCCAGCAGCTCCGGGACTAGATACGAGCAGTACTTC. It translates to CASSSGTRYEQYF.

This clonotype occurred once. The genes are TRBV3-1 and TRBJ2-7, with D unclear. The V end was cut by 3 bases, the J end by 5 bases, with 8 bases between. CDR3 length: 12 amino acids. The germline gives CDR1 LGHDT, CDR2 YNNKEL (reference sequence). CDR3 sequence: CASSQGPDEQYF. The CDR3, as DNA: TGTGCCAGCAGCCAGGGTCCCGACGAGCAGTACTTC.